This TCR beta chain was sequenced during a study of identical twins. Broader study findings: Conclusions relied on cross-sectional statistical analysis, not following the same donors.

TCRdb analysed the 5' RACE reads with MiXCR anew, one entry per CDR3 protein. Found here are around 280,000 distinct CDR3 sequences, 6.5% to 9.5% of them singletons; the top ten hold roughly 2%. The CDR3 has 14 residues. CDR1 SGHRS and CDR2 YFSETQ come from the germline V gene. The V gene end was trimmed by 3 bases and the J gene end by 6 bases; junction bases not matched to a gene: 6. This clonotype was seen at least ten times. Its antigen is undetermined. The same data also went into a second study, on yellow fever vaccine responses in identical twins.

This sequence originates from a woman aged 18-35 years in good health. The source material was memory (CD45RO+) T cells sorted from blood. The rearrangement joins TRBV5-1 to TRBJ1-2, with 9 bases that match TRBD1. DNA for the CDR3: TGCGCCAGCAGCTCCGCGGACAGGGGAGATGGCTACACCTTC. This gives the protein CASSSADRGDGYTF.